This is a list of T cell receptor beta chains from one sample in a study of vaccination effects on CD4 cells after COVID-19. Produced via immunoSEQ multiplex PCR; TCRdb's table is partial and in-frame only. The sample records about 25,000 clones, more than 65% being singletons. Their target antigens are unknown. The sample consisted of CD4+ T cells from PBMCs cultured with SARS-CoV-2 spike peptides, taken after COVID-19 vaccination. The receptors derive from a human donor who received a COVID-19 vaccine. The CDR3 runs from the conserved cysteine through the conserved F or W. The D gene is left open where the match is weak. The size of a clone is reported for some rows only, either as once, few or many, or as a class for expanded clones.

length,J,V,D,size,CDR3,DNA
14,TRBJ2-7,TRBV2,TRBD2,NA,CASSAGLARYEQYF,TGTGCCAGCAGTGCGGGACTAGCGCGTTACGAGCAGTACTTC
15,TRBJ2-3,TRBV18,TRBD2,NA,CASSPAGGPTDTQYF,TGTGCCAGCTCACCAGCGGGAGGCCCCACAGATACGCAGTATTTT
15,TRBJ2-7,TRBV3-1/TRBV3-2,TRBD2,NA,CASSQGVGGISEQYF,TGTGCCAGCAGCCAGGGCGTGGGAGGGATCTCCGAGCAGTACTTC
13,TRBJ2-1,TRBV30,TRBD1,NA,CAWRKDRGYEQFF,TGTGCCTGGAGAAAGGACAGGGGCTATGAGCAGTTCTTC
15,TRBJ1-1,TRBV5-1,NA,NA,CASSLGRDMNTEAFF,TGCGCCAGCAGCTTAGGCAGGGACATGAACACTGAAGCTTTCTTT
12,TRBJ1-5,TRBV7-2,NA,NA,CASSARAGPQHF,TGTGCCAGCAGCGCCAGGGCTGGGCCCCAGCATTTT
15,TRBJ1-4,TRBV19,NA,few,CASSLKPDGEDKLFF,TGTGCCAGTAGTCTTAAACCGGACGGGGAGGATAAACTGTTTTTT
13,TRBJ1-4,TRBV18,NA,few,CASSPPTNEKLFF,TGTGCCAGCTCACCCCCAACTAATGAAAAACTGTTTTTT
12,TRBJ2-7,TRBV5-1,NA,NA,CASSLANYEQYF,TGCGCCAGCAGCTTGGCCAACTACGAGCAGTACTTC
14,TRBJ1-1,TRBV19,TRBD1,NA,CASSDLPLGQEAFF,TGTGCCAGTAGTGACCTCCCCTTGGGACAGGAAGCTTTCTTT
15,TRBJ1-6,TRBV18,NA,medium-sized,CASSPPSSYNSPLHF,TGTGCCAGCTCACCGCCGAGCTCCTATAATTCACCCCTCCACTTT
14,TRBJ2-2,TRBV6-5,NA,few,CASRVPGNTGELFF,TGTGCCAGCAGAGTTCCGGGGAACACCGGGGAGCTGTTTTTT
13,TRBJ2-7,TRBV3-1/TRBV3-2,TRBD1,NA,CASSRDRYYEQYF,TGTGCCAGCAGCCGGGACAGGTACTACGAGCAGTACTTC
12,TRBJ2-7,TRBV6-1,NA,NA,CASSEATYEQYF,TGTGCCAGCAGTGAAGCCACCTACGAGCAGTACTTC
13,TRBJ2-2,TRBV11-2,NA,NA,CASSDQNTGELFF,TGTGCCAGCAGCGACCAAAACACCGGGGAGCTGTTTTTT
16,TRBJ2-2,TRBV5-1,TRBD1,NA,CASSREGTGVAGELFF,TGCGCCAGCAGCCGCGAGGGGACAGGGGTTGCCGGGGAGCTGTTTTTT
14,TRBJ1-2,TRBV6-5,NA,NA,CASSYTADGYGYTF,TGTGCCAGCAGTTACACCGCCGACGGCTATGGCTACACCTTC
14,TRBJ1-4,TRBV19,TRBD1,NA,CASSLQGATRKLFF,TGTGCCAGTAGCTTACAGGGGGCCACGAGGAAACTGTTTTTT
11,TRBJ1-5,TRBV30,NA,few,CAWSVGGPQHF,TGTGCCTGGAGTGTGGGAGGGCCCCAGCATTTT
13,TRBJ1-1,TRBV11-3,NA,few,CASSLDQSTEAFF,TGTGCCAGCAGCTTAGACCAGTCCACTGAAGCTTTCTTT
15,TRBJ2-1,TRBV18,TRBD2,once,CASSPGREGRNEQFF,TGTGCCAGCTCACCGGGACGGGAGGGCCGCAATGAGCAGTTCTTC
14,TRBJ2-5,TRBV2,TRBD2,NA,CASGRGGVQETQYF,TGTGCCAGCGGCCGGGGGGGGGTGCAAGAGACCCAGTACTTC
14,TRBJ1-2,TRBV6-2/TRBV6-3,NA,NA,CASSYGPGAYGYTF,TGTGCCAGCAGTTACGGGCCTGGCGCTTATGGCTACACCTTC
15,TRBJ2-1,TRBV5-1,NA,few,CASSSTGTNYNEQFF,TGCGCCAGCAGCTCTACCGGGACAAATTACAATGAGCAGTTCTTC
14,TRBJ1-5,TRBV5-1,NA,NA,CASSPARGNQPQHF,TGCGCCAGCAGCCCTGCCAGGGGCAATCAGCCCCAGCATTTT
12,TRBJ1-6,TRBV7-9,NA,NA,CASSRWSSPLHF,TGTGCCAGCAGCCGGTGGAGTTCACCCCTCCACTTT
12,TRBJ1-1,TRBV6-5,NA,NA,CASLSFRTEAFF,TGTGCCAGCCTATCTTTTCGAACTGAAGCTTTCTTT
14,TRBJ2-1,TRBV7-6,TRBD2,NA,CASRGLAGVGEQFF,TGTGCCAGCAGGGGACTAGCGGGAGTAGGTGAGCAGTTCTTC
14,TRBJ1-3,TRBV6-5,TRBD1,NA,CASSDRDRGNTIYF,TGTGCCAGCAGCGACCGGGACAGGGGAAACACCATATATTTT
11,TRBJ1-1,TRBV29-1,NA,once,CSAKTNTEAFF,TGCAGCGCCAAAACGAACACTGAAGCTTTCTTT
16,TRBJ2-3,TRBV3-1/TRBV3-2,TRBD2,NA,CASALRGGSGADTQYF,TGTGCCAGCGCGCTACGAGGCGGGAGTGGGGCAGATACGCAGTATTTT
15,TRBJ2-7,TRBV5-5,NA,once,CASSLGQVLTYEQYF,TGTGCCAGCAGCTTGGGACAGGTGCTTACCTACGAGCAGTACTTC
17,TRBJ1-6,TRBV5-1,NA,NA,CASRPQGPSSYNSPLHF,TGCGCCAGCAGACCCCAGGGCCCCAGCTCCTATAATTCACCCCTCCACTTT
15,TRBJ2-3,TRBV5-1,TRBD2,NA,CASSLSGREGDTQYF,TGCGCCAGCAGCTTAAGTGGCAGGGAGGGAGATACGCAGTATTTT
16,TRBJ2-7,TRBV2,TRBD2,NA,CASSDPGLAPSYEQYF,TGTGCCAGCAGTGACCCGGGACTAGCGCCTTCCTACGAGCAGTACTTC
12,TRBJ1-5,TRBV12-3/TRBV12-4,NA,NA,CASTLEDQPQHF,TGTGCCAGCACCCTGGAGGATCAGCCCCAGCATTTT
14,TRBJ2-3,TRBV28,NA,NA,CASSSGPVGGTQYF,TGTGCCAGCAGTTCAGGACCCGTAGGAGGTACGCAGTATTTT
14,TRBJ2-5,TRBV6-1,TRBD1,few,CASSELGTGETQYF,TGTGCCAGCAGTGAACTGGGGACAGGGGAGACCCAGTACTTC
14,TRBJ2-2,TRBV6-2/TRBV6-3,NA,NA,CASSSPLASGELFF,TGTGCCAGCAGTTCGCCCCTAGCGTCCGGGGAGCTGTTTTTT
15,TRBJ1-6,TRBV5-1,TRBD1,NA,CASSLQGSYNSPLHF,TGCGCCAGCAGCTTACAGGGGTCCTATAATTCACCCCTCCACTTT
15,TRBJ1-2,TRBV7-8,TRBD1,NA,CASSLETGGNYGYTF,TGTGCCAGCAGCTTAGAGACAGGGGGCAACTATGGCTACACCTTC
17,TRBJ1-1,TRBV11-2,TRBD1,NA,CASSDIITGAISTEAFF,TGTGCCAGCAGCGACATAATAACAGGGGCTATAAGTACTGAAGCTTTCTTT
14,TRBJ1-1,TRBV2,NA,NA,CASSWGELNTEAFF,TGTGCCAGCAGCTGGGGAGAGTTGAACACTGAAGCTTTCTTT
14,TRBJ1-2,TRBV14,NA,NA,CASSQDLRGSGYTF,TGTGCCAGCAGCCAAGATCTAAGGGGCTCTGGCTACACCTTC